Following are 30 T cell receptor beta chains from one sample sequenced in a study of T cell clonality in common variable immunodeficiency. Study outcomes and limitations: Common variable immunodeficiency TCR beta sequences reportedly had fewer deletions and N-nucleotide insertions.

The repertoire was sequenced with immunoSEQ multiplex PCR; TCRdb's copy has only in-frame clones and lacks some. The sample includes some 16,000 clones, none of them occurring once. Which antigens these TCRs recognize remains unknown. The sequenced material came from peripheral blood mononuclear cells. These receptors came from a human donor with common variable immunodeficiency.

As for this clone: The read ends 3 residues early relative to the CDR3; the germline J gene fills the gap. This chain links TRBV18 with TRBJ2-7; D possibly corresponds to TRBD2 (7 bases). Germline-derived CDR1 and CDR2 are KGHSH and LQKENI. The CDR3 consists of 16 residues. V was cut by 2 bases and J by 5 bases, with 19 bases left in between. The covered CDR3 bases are TGTGCCAGCTCACCAGGGGGGGCCAGGAATCGTGACGAG. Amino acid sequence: CASSPGGARNRDE. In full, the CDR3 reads CASSPGGARNRDEQYF. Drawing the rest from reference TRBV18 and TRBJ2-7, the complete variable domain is NAGVMQNPRHLVRRRGQEARLRCSPMKGHSHVYWYRQLPEEGLKFMVYLQKENIIDESGMPKERFSAEFPKEGPSILRIQQVVRGDSAAYFCASSPGGARNRDEQYFGPGTRLTVT.

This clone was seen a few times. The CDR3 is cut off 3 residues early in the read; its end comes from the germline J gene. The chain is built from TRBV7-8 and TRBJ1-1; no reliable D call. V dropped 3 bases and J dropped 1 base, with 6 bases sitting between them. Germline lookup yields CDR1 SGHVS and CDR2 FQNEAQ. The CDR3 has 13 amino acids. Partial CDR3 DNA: TGTGCCAGCAGCTTCGGTGGGAACACTGAA. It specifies CASSFGGNTE. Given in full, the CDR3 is CASSFGGNTEAFF.

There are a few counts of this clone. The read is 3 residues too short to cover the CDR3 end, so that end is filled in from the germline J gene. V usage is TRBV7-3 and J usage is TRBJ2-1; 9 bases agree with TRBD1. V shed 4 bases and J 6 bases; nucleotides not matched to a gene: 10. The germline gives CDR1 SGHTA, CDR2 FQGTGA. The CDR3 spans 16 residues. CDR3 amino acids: CASSSTGTGLSNEQFF. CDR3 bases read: TGTGCCAGCAGCTCAACCGGGACAGGGTTGTCCAATGAG.

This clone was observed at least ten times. CDR3 in amino acids: CASSLGQGVQETQYF. The sequenced CDR3 bases are TGCGCCAGCAGCCTTGGACAGGGCGTACAAGAGACC. The chain employs TRBV4-1 and TRBJ2-5; 8 nucleotides line up with TRBD1. With the read ending 3 residues before the CDR3 end, the germline J gene is used to fill in that end. Losses at the gene ends were 4 bases for V and 2 bases for J; bases not matched to a gene: 6. Germline assignment: CDR1 MGHRA and CDR2 YSYEKL. CDR3 length: 15 amino acids.

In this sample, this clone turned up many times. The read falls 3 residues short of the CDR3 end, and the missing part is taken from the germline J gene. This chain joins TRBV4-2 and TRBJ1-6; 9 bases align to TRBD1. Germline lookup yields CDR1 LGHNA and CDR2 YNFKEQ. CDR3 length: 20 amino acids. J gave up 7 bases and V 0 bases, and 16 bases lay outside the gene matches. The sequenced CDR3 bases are TGTGCCAGCAGCCAAGAGGGACAGGGATACCTAAGGGTCCAAAATTCACCC. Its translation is CASSQEGQGYLRVQNSP. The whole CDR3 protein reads CASSQEGQGYLRVQNSPLHF.

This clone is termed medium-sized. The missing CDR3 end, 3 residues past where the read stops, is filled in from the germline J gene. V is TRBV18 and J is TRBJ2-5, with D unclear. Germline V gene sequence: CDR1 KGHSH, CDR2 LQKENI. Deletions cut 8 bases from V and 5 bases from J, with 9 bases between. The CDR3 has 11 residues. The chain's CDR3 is CASTSGETQYF. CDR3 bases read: TGTGCCAGCACCTCCGGGGAGACC.

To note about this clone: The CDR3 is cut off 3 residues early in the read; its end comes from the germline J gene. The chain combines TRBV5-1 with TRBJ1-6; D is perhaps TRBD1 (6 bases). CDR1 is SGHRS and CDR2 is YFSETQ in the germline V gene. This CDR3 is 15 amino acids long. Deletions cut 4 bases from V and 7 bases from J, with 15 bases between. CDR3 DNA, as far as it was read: TGCGCCAGCAGCCCTACCGGGACAAAGAATTCACCC. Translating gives CASSPTGTKNSP. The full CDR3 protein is CASSPTGTKNSPLHF.

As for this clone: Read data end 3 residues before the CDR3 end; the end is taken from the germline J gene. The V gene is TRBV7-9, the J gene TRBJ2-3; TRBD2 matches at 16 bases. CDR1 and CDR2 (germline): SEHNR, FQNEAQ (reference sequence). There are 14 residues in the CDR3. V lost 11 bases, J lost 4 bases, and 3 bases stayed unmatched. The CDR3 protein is CASGTSGGADTQYF. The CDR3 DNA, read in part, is TGTGCCTCCGGGACTAGCGGGGGGGCAGATACG. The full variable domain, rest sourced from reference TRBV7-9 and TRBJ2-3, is DTGVSQNPRHKITKRGQNVTFRCDPISEHNRLYWYRQTLGQGPEFLTYFQNEAQLEKSRLLSDRFSAERPKGSFSTLEIQRTEQGDSAMYLCASGTSGGADTQYFGPGTRLTVL.

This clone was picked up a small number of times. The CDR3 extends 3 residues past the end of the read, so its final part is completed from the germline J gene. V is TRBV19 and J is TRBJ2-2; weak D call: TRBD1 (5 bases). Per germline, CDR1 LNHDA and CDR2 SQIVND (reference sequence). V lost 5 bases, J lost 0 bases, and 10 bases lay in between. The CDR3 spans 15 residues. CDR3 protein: CASSGRDANTGELFF. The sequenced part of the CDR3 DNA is TGTGCCAGTAGTGGCAGGGATGCGAACACCGGGGAG.

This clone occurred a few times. CDR3 bases read: TGTGCCAGTAGTATACAGGGGGCTGGGGCCAACGTC. Amino acids: CASSIQGAGANV. Given in full, the CDR3 is CASSIQGAGANVLTF. The chain employs TRBV19 and TRBJ2-6, with 7 bases lining up with TRBD1. The read is 3 residues too short to cover the CDR3 end, so that end is filled in from the germline J gene. Germline V CDR1 and CDR2: LNHDA, SQIVND (reference sequence). The CDR3 is made up of 15 amino acids. The junction had 0 bases not matched to a gene; V was cut back by 2 bases and J by 2 bases.

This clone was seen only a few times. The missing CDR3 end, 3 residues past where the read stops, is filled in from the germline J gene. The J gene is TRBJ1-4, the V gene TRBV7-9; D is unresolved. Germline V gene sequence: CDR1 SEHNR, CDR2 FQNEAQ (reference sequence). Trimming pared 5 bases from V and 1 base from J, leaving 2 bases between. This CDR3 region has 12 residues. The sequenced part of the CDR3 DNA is TGTGCCAGCAGCCGAACTAATGAAAAA. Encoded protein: CASSRTNEK. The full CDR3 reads CASSRTNEKLFF.

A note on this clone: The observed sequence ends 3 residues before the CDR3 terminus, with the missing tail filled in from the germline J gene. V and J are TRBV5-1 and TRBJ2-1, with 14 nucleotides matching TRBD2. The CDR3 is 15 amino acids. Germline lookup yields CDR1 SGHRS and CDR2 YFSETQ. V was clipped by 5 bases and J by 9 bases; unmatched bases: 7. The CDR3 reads CASRLTSGGAIEQFF. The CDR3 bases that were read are TGCGCCAGCAGATTGACTAGCGGGGGGGCTATTGAG.

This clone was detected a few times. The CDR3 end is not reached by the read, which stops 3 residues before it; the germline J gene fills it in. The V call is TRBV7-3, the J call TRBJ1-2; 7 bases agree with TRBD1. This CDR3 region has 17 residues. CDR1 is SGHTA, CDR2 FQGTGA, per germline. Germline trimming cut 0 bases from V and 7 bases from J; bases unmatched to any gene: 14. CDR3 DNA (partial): TGTGCCAGCAGCTTAACGCCAGATACAGGGGCTGTAGGTGGC. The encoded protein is CASSLTPDTGAVGG. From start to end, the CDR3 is CASSLTPDTGAVGGYTF.

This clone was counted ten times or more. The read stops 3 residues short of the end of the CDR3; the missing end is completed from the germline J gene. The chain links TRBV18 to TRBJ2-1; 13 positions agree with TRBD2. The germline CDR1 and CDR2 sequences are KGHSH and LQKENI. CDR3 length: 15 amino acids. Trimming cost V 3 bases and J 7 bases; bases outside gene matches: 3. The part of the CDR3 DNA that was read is TGTGCCAGCTCACCGACTAGCGGGGGGATAAATGAG. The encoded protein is CASSPTSGGINE. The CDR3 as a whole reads CASSPTSGGINEQFF.

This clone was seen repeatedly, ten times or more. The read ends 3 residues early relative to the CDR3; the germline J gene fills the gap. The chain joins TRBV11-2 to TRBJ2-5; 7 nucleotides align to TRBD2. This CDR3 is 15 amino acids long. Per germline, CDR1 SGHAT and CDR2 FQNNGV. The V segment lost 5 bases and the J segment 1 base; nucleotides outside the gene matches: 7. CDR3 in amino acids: CASSLSGFFQETQYF. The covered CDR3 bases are TGTGCCAGCAGCCTTAGCGGGTTTTTCCAAGAGACC.

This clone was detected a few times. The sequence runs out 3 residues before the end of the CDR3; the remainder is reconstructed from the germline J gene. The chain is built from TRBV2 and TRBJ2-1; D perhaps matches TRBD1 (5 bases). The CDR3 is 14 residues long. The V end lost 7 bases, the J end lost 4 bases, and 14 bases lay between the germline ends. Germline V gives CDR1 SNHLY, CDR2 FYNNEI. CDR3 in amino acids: CASNRLTEYNEQFF. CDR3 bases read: TGTGCCAGCAACCGACTGACAGAGTACAATGAG.

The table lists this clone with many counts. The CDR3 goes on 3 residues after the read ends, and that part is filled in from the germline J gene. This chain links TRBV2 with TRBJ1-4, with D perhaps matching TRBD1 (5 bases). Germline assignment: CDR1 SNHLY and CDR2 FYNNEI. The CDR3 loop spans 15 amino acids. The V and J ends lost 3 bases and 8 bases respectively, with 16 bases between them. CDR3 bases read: TGTGCCAGCAGTGATTCCACAGGCGTTCGAGAAAAA. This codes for CASSDSTGVREK. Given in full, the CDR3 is CASSDSTGVREKLFF.

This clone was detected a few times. The CDR3 sequence is CASSLGQSITDTQYF. CDR3 DNA (partial): TGTGCCAGCAGCTTGGGGCAATCGATCACAGATACG. The chain combines TRBV7-3 with TRBJ2-3; possible D gene TRBD1, 5 bases. The read is 3 residues too short to cover the CDR3 end, so that end is filled in from the germline J gene. The CDR3 runs 15 residues. The germline V and J ends were trimmed by 3 bases and 2 bases, with 12 bases remaining between them. Germline CDR1 is SGHTA and CDR2 is FQGTGA.

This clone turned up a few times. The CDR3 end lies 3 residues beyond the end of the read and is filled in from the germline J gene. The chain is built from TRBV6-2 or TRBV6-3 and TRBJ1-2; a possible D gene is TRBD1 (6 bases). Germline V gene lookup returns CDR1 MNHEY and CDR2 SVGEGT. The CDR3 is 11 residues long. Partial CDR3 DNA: TGTGCCAGCAGTCGGGACATATCC. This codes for CASSRDIS. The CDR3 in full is CASSRDISYTF.

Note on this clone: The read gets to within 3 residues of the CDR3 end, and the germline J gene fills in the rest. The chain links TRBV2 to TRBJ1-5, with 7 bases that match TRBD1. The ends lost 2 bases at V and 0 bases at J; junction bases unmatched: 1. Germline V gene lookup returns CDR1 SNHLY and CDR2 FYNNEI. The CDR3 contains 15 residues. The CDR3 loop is CASSEWDSSNQPQHF. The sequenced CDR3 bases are TGTGCCAGCAGTGAATGGGACAGTAGCAATCAGCCC.

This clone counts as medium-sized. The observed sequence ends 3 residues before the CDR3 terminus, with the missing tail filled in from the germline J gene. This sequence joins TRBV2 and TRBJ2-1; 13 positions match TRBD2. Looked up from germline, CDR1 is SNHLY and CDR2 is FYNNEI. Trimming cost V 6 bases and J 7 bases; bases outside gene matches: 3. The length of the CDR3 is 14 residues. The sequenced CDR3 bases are TGTGCCAGCAGGGGACTAGCGGGGCCAAATGAG. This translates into CASRGLAGPNE. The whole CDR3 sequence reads CASRGLAGPNEQFF.

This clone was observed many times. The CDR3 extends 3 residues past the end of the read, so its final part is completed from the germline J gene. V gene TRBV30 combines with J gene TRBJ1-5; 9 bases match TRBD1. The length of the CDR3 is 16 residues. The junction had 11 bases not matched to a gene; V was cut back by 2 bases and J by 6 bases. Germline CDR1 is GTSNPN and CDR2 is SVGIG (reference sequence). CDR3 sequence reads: CAWSRRGQGGGQPQHF. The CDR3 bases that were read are TGTGCCTGGAGTAGGAGGGGACAGGGAGGAGGTCAGCCC.

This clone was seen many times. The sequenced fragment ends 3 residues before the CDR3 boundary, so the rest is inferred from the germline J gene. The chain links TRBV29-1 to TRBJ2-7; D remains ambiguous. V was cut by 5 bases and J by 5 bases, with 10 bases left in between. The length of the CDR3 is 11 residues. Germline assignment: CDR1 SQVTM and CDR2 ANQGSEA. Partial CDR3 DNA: TGCAGCGTTTATCAGGAGAACGAG. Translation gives CSVYQENE. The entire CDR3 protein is CSVYQENEQYF.

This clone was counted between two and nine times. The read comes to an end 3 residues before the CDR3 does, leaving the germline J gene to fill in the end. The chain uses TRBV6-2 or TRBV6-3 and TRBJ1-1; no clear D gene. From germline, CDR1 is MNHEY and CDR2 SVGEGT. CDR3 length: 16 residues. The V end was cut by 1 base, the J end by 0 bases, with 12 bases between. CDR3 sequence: CASSYLGGHMNTEAFF. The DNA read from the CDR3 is TGTGCCAGCAGTTACTTAGGAGGGCACATGAACACTGAA.

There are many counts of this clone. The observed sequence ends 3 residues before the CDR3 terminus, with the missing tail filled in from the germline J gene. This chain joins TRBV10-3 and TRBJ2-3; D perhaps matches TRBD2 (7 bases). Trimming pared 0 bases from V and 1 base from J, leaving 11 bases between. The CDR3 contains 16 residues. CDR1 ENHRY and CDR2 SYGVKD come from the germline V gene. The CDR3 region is CAISESGGGRTDTQYF. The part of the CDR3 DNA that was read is TGTGCCATCAGTGAGTCCGGCGGGGGCCGCACAGATACG.

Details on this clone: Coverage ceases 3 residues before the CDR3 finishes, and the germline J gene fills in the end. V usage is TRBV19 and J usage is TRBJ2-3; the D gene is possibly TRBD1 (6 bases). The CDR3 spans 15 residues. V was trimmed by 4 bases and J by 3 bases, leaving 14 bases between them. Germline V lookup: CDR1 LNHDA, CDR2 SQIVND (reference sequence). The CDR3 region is CASSTPGRGTDTQYF. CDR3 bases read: TGTGCCAGTAGTACCCCCGGCAGGGGAACAGATACG.

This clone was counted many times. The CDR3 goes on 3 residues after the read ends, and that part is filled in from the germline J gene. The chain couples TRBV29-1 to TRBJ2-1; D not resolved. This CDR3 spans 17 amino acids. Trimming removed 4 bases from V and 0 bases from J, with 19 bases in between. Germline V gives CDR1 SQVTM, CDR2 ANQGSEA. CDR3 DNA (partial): TGCAGCGTTGTTGGGTTCGCCGAACTAAGCTCCTACAATGAG. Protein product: CSVVGFAELSSYNE. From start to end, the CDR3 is CSVVGFAELSSYNEQFF.

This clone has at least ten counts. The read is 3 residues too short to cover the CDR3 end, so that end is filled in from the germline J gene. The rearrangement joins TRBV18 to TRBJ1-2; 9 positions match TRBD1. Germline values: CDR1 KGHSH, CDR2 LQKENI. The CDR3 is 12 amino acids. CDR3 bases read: TGTGCCAGCTCACCACAGGGACAGGGT. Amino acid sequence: CASSPQGQG. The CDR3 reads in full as CASSPQGQGYTF.

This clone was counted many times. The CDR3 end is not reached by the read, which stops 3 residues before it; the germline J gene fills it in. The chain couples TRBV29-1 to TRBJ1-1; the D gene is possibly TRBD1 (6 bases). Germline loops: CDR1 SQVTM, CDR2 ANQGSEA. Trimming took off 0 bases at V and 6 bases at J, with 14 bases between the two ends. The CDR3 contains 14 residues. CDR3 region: CSVEEHTGMAEAFF. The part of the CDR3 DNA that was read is TGCAGCGTTGAAGAACATACAGGGATGGCTGAA.

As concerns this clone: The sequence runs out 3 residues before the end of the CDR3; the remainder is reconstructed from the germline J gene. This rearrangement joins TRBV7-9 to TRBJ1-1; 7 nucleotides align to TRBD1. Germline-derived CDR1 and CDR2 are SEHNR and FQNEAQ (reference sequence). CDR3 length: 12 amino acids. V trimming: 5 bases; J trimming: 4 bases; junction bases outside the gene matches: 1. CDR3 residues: CASSPGGTEAFF. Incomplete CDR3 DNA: TGTGCCAGCAGCCCAGGGGGCACTGAA.